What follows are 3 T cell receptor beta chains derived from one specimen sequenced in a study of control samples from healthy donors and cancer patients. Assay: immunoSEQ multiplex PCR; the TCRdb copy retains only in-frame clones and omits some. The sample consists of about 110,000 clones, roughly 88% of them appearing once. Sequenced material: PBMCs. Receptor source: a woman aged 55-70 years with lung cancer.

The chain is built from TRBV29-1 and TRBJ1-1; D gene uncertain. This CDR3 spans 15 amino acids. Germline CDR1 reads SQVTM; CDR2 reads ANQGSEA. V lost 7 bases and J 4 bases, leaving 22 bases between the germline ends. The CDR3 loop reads CSAKRSHEWVTEAFF. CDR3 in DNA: TGCAGCGCCAAACGATCGCACGAATGGGTCACTGAAGCTTTCTTT.

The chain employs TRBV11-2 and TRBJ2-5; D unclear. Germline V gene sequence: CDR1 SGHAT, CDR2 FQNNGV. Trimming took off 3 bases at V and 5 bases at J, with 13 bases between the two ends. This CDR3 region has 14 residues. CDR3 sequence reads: CASSLVRRWETQYF. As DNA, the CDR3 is TGTGCCAGCAGCTTGGTTCGGCGGTGGGAGACCCAGTACTTC.

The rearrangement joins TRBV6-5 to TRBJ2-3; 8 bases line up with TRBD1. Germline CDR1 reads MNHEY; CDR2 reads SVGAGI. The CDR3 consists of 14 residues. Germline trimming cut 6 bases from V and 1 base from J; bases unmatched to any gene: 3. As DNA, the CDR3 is TGTGCCAGCAGCACGACAGGGGGCACAGATACGCAGTATTTT. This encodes CASSTTGGTDTQYF.